This TCR beta chain appears in the sequencing data of a study of T cells in localized non-small cell lung cancer. Profiled with immunoSEQ multiplex PCR; TCRdb holds only in-frame clones, not every one. This table holds 45,000 to 60,000 clones, around 80% found once. Germline V CDR1 and CDR2: SGHTA, FQGNSA. The CDR3 is 14 residues long. V dropped 1 base and J dropped 4 bases, with 10 bases sitting between them. Sequenced material: PBMCs, taken before any cancer treatment. The chain recombines TRBV7-2 with TRBJ1-2; the D is unclear. The source of this sequence is a woman aged 35-75 years with stage II lung adenocarcinoma. CDR3 coding DNA: TGTGCCAGCAGCTTAGACAGCGTAAGCTATGGCTACACCTTC. Its protein is CASSLDSVSYGYTF.